This TCR beta chain was captured by sequencing in a study of blood T cell repertoires in COVID-19 (dated by TCRdb to about 2020). Concerning the study at large: ImmuneRACE Cohort 3 recovered participants were defined by two consecutive negative NP/OP PCR tests, healthcare professional clearance, or symptom resolution. Collaborator samples came from the United States, Italy and Spain and covered acute and convalescent phases of COVID-19. The prospective study material was composed of cDNA or gDNA derived from T cells, B-cell-depleted T cells, or PBMCs. The dataset comprised deeply sampled blood TCRbeta repertoires from subjects exposed to, actively infected with, or recovered from COVID-19. A freely available public database, intended as a resource for researchers studying the immune response to SARS-CoV-2, is where the repertoires were released. The samples were drawn from the first 160 participants of the ongoing ImmuneRACE study and from about 1,200 subjects provided by 6 global collaborators. Nearly every sample came with metadata listing a de-identified subject ID, COVID-19 status, age in years and sex. HLA class I and class II types, where available, came from metadata supplied by the sample provider rather than from assay-based typing.

Turning to this clone: The specificity of this receptor is unknown. The record has no base qualities; no much larger clone is one base away.

The CDR3 spans 17 residues, from the cysteine through the phenylalanine. Only the CDR3 portion is preserved as DNA: 51 bases, with reading frame beginning at the first base. V and J lose 5 bases and 0 bases, and a span of 17 bases separates them. The germline V gene (reference sequence) specifies LNHDA as CDR1 and SQIVND as CDR2. Enrolling through a virtual design, the prospective study's participants ranged in age from roughly 18 to 95 years and lived across roughly 24 United States geographic areas. Cohort assignment in the prospective study relied on participant-reported clinical history from a screening survey and a study questionnaire. In the prospective study, mobile phlebotomists collected whole blood, serum and a nasopharyngeal or oropharyngeal swab from each participant. Participants in the prospective study had the option to provide additional blood draws and questionnaires over a roughly two-month period. Prospective study blood samples were shipped either frozen or at room temperature before DNA extraction.

The immunoSEQ Assay, a bias-controlled multiplex PCR, was used to amplify TCRbeta CDR3 regions from genomic DNA. The study's own analysis went as follows. Within the assay, amplification of reference gene primers was used to estimate how many nucleated cells each sample contained. Sequence reads were collapsed and filtered to measure the absolute abundance of every unique TCRbeta CDR3 rearrangement. Productive Simpson clonality was computed per sample as the square root of Simpson's diversity index over productive rearrangements. The table comes from immuneACCESS by way of TCRdb, which keeps in-frame sequences with V and J called. Part of the clones is missing from these tables; in studies checked, under half for an unresolved V gene and the rest for unknown reasons. Clone size and V and J calls were adopted from that table, with D and trimming inferred from the DNA. A total of about 190,000 clones appear in this sample, around 87% of them only once. The biggest ten clones account for roughly 25% of the sample.

On the study overall, not on this receptor specifically: Clinical and demographic metadata were provided uncurated, with the amount varying by source and participant.

Specimen: PBMCs or T cells enriched from blood (not recorded which). This clonotype was obtained from a woman between 40 and 55 years old in a cohort exposed to, infected with or recovered from COVID-19 (not recorded which). The rearranged segments are TRBV19 and TRBJ2-4, with TRBD2 as a weak D call on 5 bases. The CDR3 protein is CASSPRGAYQAKNIQYF. The DNA sequence is as follows: TGTGCCAGTAGTCCCCGGGGAGCCTACCAAGCCAAAAACATTCAGTACTTC.